These T cell receptor beta chains were read from a single sample in a study of technical replicates of blood from a few donors. Measured with immunoSEQ multiplex PCR; TCRdb has only the in-frame clones, and not every one. Seen here are around 60,000 clones, around 93% observed once, and the top ten hold 3.5% to 5.5%. The material sequenced was PBMCs. The receptors originated from a human donor in good health. Some clones in this sample may be carry-over from other donors' samples. The CDR3 runs from the conserved cysteine through the conserved F or W. D genes are given only for firm matches. Expanded clones are given a class, and other clones once, few, many or no size at all.

size	D	J	V	DNA	CDR3
-	-	TRBJ2-3	TRBV7-3	TGTGCCAGCAATTGGGGGGGGGCGGATACGCAGTATTTT	CASNWGGADTQYF
-	TRBD2	TRBJ2-1	TRBV6-5	TGTGCCAGCAGTTCTCTAGCGGATCTCTACAGTGAGCAGTTCTTC	CASSSLADLYSEQFF
-	-	TRBJ2-6	TRBV7-9	TGTGCCAGCAGCTTAGACGGTAGCTCTGGGGCCAACGTCCTGACTTTC	CASSLDGSSGANVLTF
-	TRBD2	TRBJ2-1	TRBV9	TGTGCCAGCAGCGGCTCCGGGACTAGAAAAATGAGCACCTACAATGAGCAGTTCTTC	CASSGSGTRKMSTYNEQFF
-	-	TRBJ2-2	TRBV7-9	TGTGCCAGCAGCTCGAACAAGCCGGGGACCGGGGAGCTGTTTTTT	CASSSNKPGTGELFF
-	-	TRBJ1-2	TRBV21-1	TGTGCCAGCAGCAAAGATTCGAAAGCTTTATATGGCTACACCTTC	CASSKDSKALYGYTF
-	TRBD1	TRBJ1-1	TRBV27	TGTGCCAGCAGTACAGACAGGGGGCATGAAGCTTTCTTT	CASSTDRGHEAFF
-	-	TRBJ2-3	TRBV7-3	TGTGCCAGCAGCTTAAAGGGAGCGGGCACAGATACGCAGTATTTT	CASSLKGAGTDTQYF
-	-	TRBJ2-3	TRBV4-1	TGCGCCAGCAGTCTGATGGCCCCGGATACGCAGTATTTT	CASSLMAPDTQYF
-	-	TRBJ2-1	TRBV2	TGTGCCAGCAGCGCCACGGGAGATGAGCAGTTCTTC	CASSATGDEQFF
-	-	TRBJ1-2	TRBV7-9	TGTGCCAGCAGCCCTCCCGATGGCTACACCTTC	CASSPPDGYTF
-	TRBD2	TRBJ2-1	TRBV6-4	TGTGCCAGCAGCCTGACGCTCGCGGGGGGGCTGAATGAGCAGTTCTTC	CASSLTLAGGLNEQFF
-	TRBD1	TRBJ1-5	TRBV5-6	TGTGCCAGCAGCGCCCAGGACAGGGGTTGGCAGCCCCAGCATTTT	CASSAQDRGWQPQHF
-	TRBD1	TRBJ2-5	TRBV11-1	TGTGCCAGCAGCCAAAGGGACAGGGGAAGGCGAGAGACCCAGTACTTC	CASSQRDRGRRETQYF
-	-	TRBJ2-7	TRBV10-3	TGTGCCATCAGTGAGTCTACCTACGAGCAGTACTTC	CAISESTYEQYF
-	-	TRBJ1-2	TRBV2	TGTGCCAGCAGTGTAGAGTATGGCTACACCTTC	CASSVEYGYTF
-	-	TRBJ1-3	TRBV4-2	TGTGCCAGCAGCCAAGACAACGTCGGCGGTTCTGGAAACACCATATATTTT	CASSQDNVGGSGNTIYF
-	TRBD2	TRBJ2-7	TRBV6-1	TGTGCCAGCAAAGGCGGGAGAGGGTTCGACGAGCAGTACTTC	CASKGGRGFDEQYF
-	TRBD1	TRBJ1-2	TRBV7-9	TGTGCCAGCAGCTTAGTGGGACAGGGGACCTATGGCTACACCTTC	CASSLVGQGTYGYTF
-	-	TRBJ2-5	TRBV7-9	TGTGCCAGCAGCCCCCACCAGAGGGGGGGAGGAGAGACCCAGTACTTC	CASSPHQRGGGETQYF
-	-	TRBJ2-1	TRBV4-1	TGCGCCAGCAGCCGCGGCGGGGCGGTCAATGAGCAGTTCTTC	CASSRGGAVNEQFF
-	-	TRBJ2-1	TRBV7-3	TGTGCCAGCAGCTTAGGGCGCCACAATGAGCAGTTCTTC	CASSLGRHNEQFF
-	-	TRBJ2-4	TRBV5-6	TGTGCCAGCACCCGATGGCCCGAGGTGCTTCAGTACTTC	CASTRWPEVLQYF
-	-	TRBJ2-2	TRBV7-6	TGTGCCAGCAGCTTTCGCGGACTCGCGAACACCGGGGAGCTGTTTTTT	CASSFRGLANTGELFF
-	TRBD2	TRBJ2-5	TRBV7-9	TGTGCCAGCAGCTTAGGGACTAGCGGGGGTGAGACCCAGTACTTC	CASSLGTSGGETQYF
many	TRBD1	TRBJ2-3	TRBV7-9	TGTGCCAGCAGCGCGCCTCGCTTGGACAGGGGGACAGATACGCAGTATTTT	CASSAPRLDRGTDTQYF
-	-	TRBJ1-5	TRBV28	TGTGCCAGCAGTTTATACGGGAATAGCAATCAGCCCCAGCATTTT	CASSLYGNSNQPQHF
-	-	TRBJ2-3	TRBV5-1	TGCGCCAGCACCTTGGAGGGGGCCCGGACAGATACGCAGTATTTT	CASTLEGARTDTQYF
-	-	TRBJ1-5	TRBV6-5	TGTGCCAGCAGTTACGCGTCGGGTCAGCCCCAGCATTTT	CASSYASGQPQHF
-	TRBD2	TRBJ2-2	TRBV6-6	TGTGCCAGCACCCCCTGGACTAGCGGAAACACCGGGGAGCTGTTTTTT	CASTPWTSGNTGELFF
-	TRBD1	TRBJ2-2	TRBV11-2	TGTGCCAGCAGGATCCCGGGGACAGGGGCGGCGGGGGAGCTGTTTTTT	CASRIPGTGAAGELFF
-	-	TRBJ2-6	TRBV5-1	TGCGCCAGCAGCCGACAGTACTCTGGGGCCAACGTCCTGACTTTC	CASSRQYSGANVLTF
-	TRBD2	TRBJ2-3	TRBV2	TGTGCCAGCAGTGGGCAGCGGGGGTCAACCTTGGCGGATCCGCAGTATTTT	CASSGQRGSTLADPQYF
-	TRBD1	TRBJ2-6	TRBV4-3	TGCGCCAGCAGCCAACGTCCGGGACAGGGAAGTGGGGCCAACGTCCTGACTTTC	CASSQRPGQGSGANVLTF
-	-	TRBJ2-7	TRBV6-5	TGTGCCAGCCGCGAGAGGAACGAGCAGTACTTC	CASRERNEQYF
-	TRBD2	TRBJ2-7	TRBV4-1	TGCGCCAGCAGCCAATCGGGACTAGCGGGATCCGAGCAGTACTTC	CASSQSGLAGSEQYF
-	TRBD1	TRBJ1-6	TRBV6-1	TGTGCCAGCAGTGCTTCCGGGACAGGGGGCTCACCCCTCCACTTT	CASSASGTGGSPLHF
-	TRBD1	TRBJ1-1	TRBV6-6	TGTGCCAGCAGTAAACAGGGGTTTCCCACTGAAGCTTTCTTT	CASSKQGFPTEAFF
-	TRBD2	TRBJ2-5	TRBV7-2	TGTGCCAGCACCCCGCTATGGGGGGGTGGGGCCCAGTACTTC	CASTPLWGGGAQYF
-	-	TRBJ1-5	TRBV11-1	TGTGCCAGCAGCTTAGTCGTAGGGGGGGGGAGCAATCAGCCCCAGCATTTT	CASSLVVGGGSNQPQHF
once	TRBD2	TRBJ2-7	TRBV14	TGTGCCAGCAGCCCCGCGGGCGGGAGGGGCGAGCAGTACTTC	CASSPAGGRGEQYF
-	-	TRBJ2-1	TRBV4-2	TGTGCCAGCAGCCCCCTAGGGGCCGGGAGTAGCTCCTACAATGAGCAGTTCTTC	CASSPLGAGSSSYNEQFF